Presented here are 18 T cell receptor beta chains from one specimen sequenced in a study of identical twins. From the 5' RACE reads, TCRdb called clonotypes with MiXCR, one entry per CDR3 protein. The sample has some 1,700,000 distinct CDR3 sequences; around 33% are singletons. Input material: cord blood. The receptors were sampled from a newborn girl in good health.

Comments on this clonotype: One end of the junction is discordant with germline, which a read error may explain. The chain employs TRBV20-1 and TRBJ1-6; D is unresolved. The CDR3 contains 15 residues. Per the germline V gene, CDR1 is DFQATT and CDR2 is SNEGSKA (reference sequence). CDR3 protein: CSVRTVSSYNSPPHF. As DNA, the CDR3 is TGCAGTGTGAGGACGGTGAGCTCCTATAATTCACCCCCCCACTTT.

This clonotype came up a few times. This CDR3 reads CSADRGPTDTQYF. The CDR3, as DNA: TGCAGCGCCGACAGGGGGCCCACAGATACGCAGTATTTT. The chain combines TRBV29-1 with TRBJ2-3, with 10 bases that match TRBD1. This CDR3 has 13 residues. V lost 7 bases to trimming and J lost 2 bases; unmatched junction nucleotides: 3. The V gene's germline CDR1 is SQVTM and CDR2 ANQGSEA.

V gene TRBV27 combines with J gene TRBJ1-1, with 8 bases fitting TRBD1. CDR1 is MNHEY and CDR2 is SMNVEV in the germline V gene (reference sequence). The CDR3 sequence is 16 residues long. The J segment lost 5 bases and the V segment lost 5 bases, leaving 13 bases of the junction unmatched. CDR3: CASSLSPTGAGTEAFF. In DNA, the CDR3 is TGTGCCAGCAGTCTCTCGCCGACAGGGGCGGGGACTGAAGCTTTCTTT.

The chain combines TRBV7-7 with TRBJ2-7; TRBD1 matches 8 bases. The CDR3 spans 15 residues. Germline loops: CDR1 SSHAT, CDR2 FNYEAQ (reference sequence). V shed 2 bases, J shed 1 base, and the junction held 4 bases outside the gene matches. The CDR3 DNA reads as TGTGCCAGCAGCTTATCAGACAGGGGATCCTACGAGCAGTACTTC. This encodes CASSLSDRGSYEQYF.

A few counts support this clonotype. The rearrangement uses TRBV12-3 or TRBV12-4 and TRBJ1-2, with no clear D. The CDR3 loop spans 14 amino acids. V was shortened by 6 bases and J by 4 bases, with 15 bases between the two germline ends. The chain's CDR3 is CASSSQGVGYGYTF. CDR3 DNA: TGTGCCAGCAGCTCCCAAGGAGTGGGCTATGGCTACACCTTC.

This clonotype was counted between two and nine times. V gene TRBV6-6 combines with J gene TRBJ1-3; D call uncertain. V lost 2 bases and J 0 bases, leaving 8 bases between the germline ends. Germline-derived CDR1 and CDR2 are MNHNY and SVGAGI (reference sequence). The length of the CDR3 is 15 residues. CDR3: CASSYPKSSGNTIYF. CDR3 DNA sequence: TGTGCCAGCAGTTACCCTAAGAGCTCTGGAAACACCATATATTTT.

V usage is TRBV7-2 and J usage is TRBJ2-5; D perhaps matches TRBD2 (6 bases). The CDR3 runs to 13 residues. Trimming shortened V by 7 bases and J by 5 bases, and 14 bases separated the two germline ends. CDR1 is SGHTA and CDR2 is FQGNSA in the germline V gene. CDR3 loop: CASTGLSWETQYF. CDR3 DNA: TGTGCCAGCACGGGACTTTCATGGGAGACCCAGTACTTC.

A word on this clonotype: With a much larger clone just one base away, this may be a read error. CDR3 sequence reads: CASSNRSTDTQYF. In nucleotides, the CDR3 is TGTGCCAGCAGCAACAGGAGCACAGATACGCAGTATTTT. This chain joins TRBV21-1 and TRBJ2-3. TRBV21-1 is a pseudogene segment. CDR3 length: 13 residues.

This clonotype was detected only a few times. V is TRBV5-1 and J is TRBJ2-3; 11 bases match TRBD1. The germline V gene has CDR1 SGHRS and CDR2 YFSETQ. The CDR3 contains 16 residues. Germline trimming cut 2 bases from V and 5 bases from J; bases unmatched to any gene: 7. This chain's CDR3 is CASSFGDRGSRDTQYF. The CDR3 DNA reads TGCGCCAGCAGCTTCGGGGACAGGGGGTCGAGAGATACGCAGTATTTT.

This clonotype was detected only a few times. The CDR3 loop is CSGTSGGYEQYF. CDR3 nucleotides: TGCAGCGGGACTAGCGGGGGGTACGAGCAGTACTTC. The rearrangement uses TRBV29-1 and TRBJ2-5; 14 bases line up with TRBD2. Judging by the DNA end, TRBJ2-7 fits better; the J call may be wrong. Germline CDR1 SQVTM, CDR2 ANQGSEA. This CDR3 has 12 residues.

The V and J genes are TRBV18 and TRBJ1-2, with 8 bases that match TRBD1. The V gene end was trimmed by 5 bases and the J gene end by 6 bases; junction bases not matched to a gene: 11. The CDR3 contains 15 residues. The germline V gene encodes CDR1 KGHSH and CDR2 LQKENI. The CDR3 is CASSTRQGKTHGYTF. The CDR3 DNA is TGTGCCAGCTCAACCCGACAGGGGAAAACCCATGGCTACACCTTC.

The chain links TRBV4-1 to TRBJ2-1; no definite D call. CDR3 size: 11 residues. V dropped 4 bases and J dropped 9 bases, with 7 bases sitting between them. Germline CDR1 reads MGHRA; CDR2 reads YSYEKL. The CDR3 loop is CASSRGAEQFF. CDR3 nucleotides: TGCGCCAGCAGCCGCGGAGCTGAGCAGTTCTTC.

This rearrangement joins TRBV24-1 to TRBJ2-3; 9 nucleotides line up with TRBD2. The J segment lost 3 bases and the V segment lost 5 bases, leaving 11 bases of the junction unmatched. The CDR3 sequence is 17 residues long. CDR1 and CDR2 from the germline V gene are KGHDR and SFDVKD. Written as DNA, the CDR3 is TGTGCCACCAGTGCTCCTAAAGCGGGAGGTTCGACAGATACGCAGTATTTT. Its protein is CATSAPKAGGSTDTQYF.

As concerns this clonotype: Relative to the germline gene, one junction end is altered; a read error may explain this. The chain uses TRBV20-1 and TRBJ1-2, with 10 bases aligning to TRBD1. Germline V gives CDR1 DFQATT, CDR2 SNEGSKA (reference sequence). The CDR3 length is 15 residues. The CDR3: CSARDRGQGPYGNTF. The DNA for the CDR3 is TGCAGTGCTAGAGATAGGGGACAGGGGCCCTATGGCAACACCTTC.

This chain uses TRBV20-1 with TRBJ2-1, with TRBD2 matching 12 bases. J was trimmed by 0 bases and V by 4 bases; bases with no gene match: 4. Germline values: CDR1 DFQATT, CDR2 SNEGSKA (reference sequence). This CDR3 has 16 residues. CDR3 protein: CSATSGGASSYNEQFF. In DNA form, the CDR3 reads TGCAGTGCTACTAGCGGGGGGGCCAGCTCCTACAATGAGCAGTTCTTC.

The chain links TRBV20-1 to TRBJ2-4; no firm D call. Germline CDR1 reads DFQATT; CDR2 reads SNEGSKA (reference sequence). V lost 1 base and J lost 5, with 9 bases in between. The CDR3 length is 13 residues. The CDR3 DNA sequence: TGCAGTGCTAGAGGAGCGAGCCAAAACATTCAGTACTTC. Translation: CSARGASQNIQYF.

Only a few counts were recorded for this clonotype. The V gene is TRBV20-1, the J gene TRBJ2-7, with D tentatively TRBD1 (6 bases). From germline, CDR1 is DFQATT and CDR2 SNEGSKA (reference sequence). The ends were cut back, 5 bases at V and 4 bases at J, with 12 bases in the middle. The CDR3 length is 12 residues. The chain's CDR3 is CSAGQRMYEQYF. CDR3 coding DNA: TGCAGTGCTGGACAGAGGATGTACGAGCAGTACTTC.

V gene TRBV20-1 combines with J gene TRBJ2-2, with 8 nucleotides matching TRBD1. Trimming took 5 bases from V and 5 from J; bases not matched to a gene: 7. This CDR3 comprises 14 residues. Germline CDR1 is DFQATT and CDR2 is SNEGSKA (reference sequence). CDR3 sequence: CSAPWTGLTGELFF. The DNA of the CDR3 is TGCAGTGCTCCCTGGACAGGGCTAACCGGGGAGCTGTTTTTT.